What follows are 2 T cell receptor beta chains derived from one specimen sequenced in a study of blood T cell repertoires in COVID-19. Measured with immunoSEQ multiplex PCR; TCRdb has only the in-frame clones, and not every one. The table shows approximately 170,000 clones, with 80% occurring only once. The sample comprised PBMCs or T cells enriched from blood (not recorded which). The receptor source for this set is a man in his forties who had recovered from COVID-19.

This sequence joins TRBV5-6 and TRBJ2-5; 8 bases agree with TRBD1. CDR1 SGHDT and CDR2 YYEEEE come from the germline V gene. With V trimmed by 0 bases and J by 2 bases, 3 bases remained unmatched. The CDR3 loop spans 15 amino acids. The CDR3 here is CASSLVRDRQETQYF. The CDR3 DNA follows: TGTGCCAGCAGCTTGGTGCGGGACAGGCAAGAGACCCAGTACTTC.

The rearrangement uses TRBV6-5 and TRBJ2-3; TRBD2 matches 7 bases. J lost 0 bases, V lost 6 bases, and 3 bases had no gene match. The CDR3 runs 14 residues. Germline CDR1 MNHEY, CDR2 SVGAGI. CDR3 nucleotide sequence: TGTGCCAGCAGGGGGGGGACTAGCACAGATACGCAGTATTTT. Amino acids: CASRGGTSTDTQYF.